The rows below give T cell receptor beta chains drawn from one sample of a study of spatial heterogeneity in lung cancer. Each CDR3 protein gets one entry after TCRdb re-called the 5' RACE reads with MiXCR. The sample gives about 78,000 distinct CDR3 sequences, about 8% of which show up once; 6% to 7% is in the top ten. The sequencing here drew on PBMCs, taken at surgery. These receptors all stem from a male donor with early-stage non-small cell lung cancer. Both conserved end residues are part of each CDR3. Fields, in order: V gene, J gene, D gene, CDR3 protein. The D gene is left open where the match is weak.

V gene: TRBV11-2; J gene: TRBJ1-5; D gene: .; CDR3 protein: CASSLVGSPNQPQHF
V gene: TRBV5-1; J gene: TRBJ2-3; D gene: TRBD2; CDR3 protein: CASSMGLAGDGDTQYF
V gene: TRBV11-1; J gene: TRBJ2-2; D gene: TRBD1; CDR3 protein: CASRKTTGFWMAGELFF
V gene: TRBV5-1; J gene: TRBJ2-3; D gene: TRBD2; CDR3 protein: CASSLGLAGVLSTDTQYF
V gene: TRBV15; J gene: TRBJ2-1; D gene: .; CDR3 protein: CATSRDPPDNEQFF
V gene: TRBV30; J gene: TRBJ1-2; D gene: .; CDR3 protein: CAWSEGRIYGYTF
V gene: TRBV30; J gene: TRBJ2-1; D gene: .; CDR3 protein: CAWSVMGDNEQFF
V gene: TRBV10-3; J gene: TRBJ2-1; D gene: .; CDR3 protein: CAISDRVGPYNEQFF
V gene: TRBV27; J gene: TRBJ2-2; D gene: .; CDR3 protein: CASSLERDRALSGELFF
V gene: TRBV20-1; J gene: TRBJ1-5; D gene: TRBD1; CDR3 protein: CSARASTGDQPQHF
V gene: TRBV6-4; J gene: TRBJ1-1; D gene: .; CDR3 protein: CASSENPGGTEAFF
V gene: TRBV24-1; J gene: TRBJ2-1; D gene: .; CDR3 protein: CATSDSWDNEQFF
V gene: TRBV19; J gene: TRBJ2-7; D gene: .; CDR3 protein: CASSILEGAGEQYF
V gene: TRBV29-1; J gene: TRBJ2-7; D gene: .; CDR3 protein: CSVHGPGAEQYF
V gene: TRBV27; J gene: TRBJ2-3; D gene: TRBD1; CDR3 protein: CASSLGQGGSTDTQYF
V gene: TRBV7-2; J gene: TRBJ1-5; D gene: .; CDR3 protein: CASSLWGENQPQHF
V gene: TRBV10-3; J gene: TRBJ1-1; D gene: .; CDR3 protein: CAISEGGPEAFF
V gene: TRBV6-2/TRBV6-3; J gene: TRBJ2-3; D gene: TRBD2; CDR3 protein: CATRTSGTDTQYF
V gene: TRBV24-1; J gene: TRBJ2-1; D gene: TRBD1; CDR3 protein: CATSETGFEQFF
V gene: TRBV29-1; J gene: TRBJ2-3; D gene: .; CDR3 protein: CSPSGPDTDTQYF
V gene: TRBV5-5; J gene: TRBJ1-4; D gene: TRBD1; CDR3 protein: CASSAEGQGTYEKLFF
V gene: TRBV4-3; J gene: TRBJ2-2; D gene: TRBD2; CDR3 protein: CASSQDRTSGSNTGELFF
V gene: TRBV7-9; J gene: TRBJ1-2; D gene: .; CDR3 protein: CASSTGTAYGYTF
V gene: TRBV24-1; J gene: TRBJ2-3; D gene: TRBD2; CDR3 protein: CATSDSGRTGTDTQYF
V gene: TRBV6-1; J gene: TRBJ1-5; D gene: TRBD1; CDR3 protein: CASSVLQGASNQPQHF
V gene: TRBV20-1; J gene: TRBJ1-1; D gene: .; CDR3 protein: CSARDQGMNTEAFF
V gene: TRBV5-1; J gene: TRBJ1-2; D gene: TRBD1; CDR3 protein: CASRLLTGNYGYTF
V gene: TRBV12-3/TRBV12-4; J gene: TRBJ1-5; D gene: .; CDR3 protein: CASSLGFSGQEHF
V gene: TRBV6-2/TRBV6-3; J gene: TRBJ1-1; D gene: .; CDR3 protein: CASSSLWTDTEAFF
V gene: TRBV5-1; J gene: TRBJ2-2; D gene: .; CDR3 protein: CASSLAGGPHLTNTGELFF
V gene: TRBV4-2; J gene: TRBJ1-1; D gene: TRBD1; CDR3 protein: CASSQAGTGWVAFF
V gene: TRBV3-1; J gene: TRBJ2-2; D gene: TRBD2; CDR3 protein: CASSRSTGLDTGELFF
V gene: TRBV11-3; J gene: TRBJ2-3; D gene: TRBD2; CDR3 protein: CASSPGGISTDTQYF
V gene: TRBV6-1; J gene: TRBJ1-3; D gene: .; CDR3 protein: CATLRGGGAGNTIYF
V gene: TRBV24-1; J gene: TRBJ2-3; D gene: .; CDR3 protein: CATSALDRAHTDTQYF
V gene: TRBV5-4; J gene: TRBJ2-5; D gene: .; CDR3 protein: CASSGPGALSETQYF
V gene: TRBV7-3; J gene: TRBJ2-5; D gene: .; CDR3 protein: CASSPTGFQETQYF